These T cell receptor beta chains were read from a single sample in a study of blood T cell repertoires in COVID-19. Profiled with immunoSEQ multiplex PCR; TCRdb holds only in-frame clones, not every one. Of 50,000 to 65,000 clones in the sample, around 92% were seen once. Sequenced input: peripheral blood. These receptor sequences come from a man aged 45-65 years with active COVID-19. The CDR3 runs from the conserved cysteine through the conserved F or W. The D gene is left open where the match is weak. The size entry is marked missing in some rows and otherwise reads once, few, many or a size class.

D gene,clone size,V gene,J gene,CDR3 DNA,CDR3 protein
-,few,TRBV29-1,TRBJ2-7,TGCAGCGTTGGAGAATACTACGAGCAGTACTTC,CSVGEYYEQYF
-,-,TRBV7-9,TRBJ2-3,TGTGCCAGCAGCCATGGGGCGGCTCTTCGAGATACGCAGTATTTT,CASSHGAALRDTQYF
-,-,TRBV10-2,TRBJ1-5,TGCGCCAGCAGAGGTCAGGAAAATCAGCCCCAGCATTTT,CASRGQENQPQHF
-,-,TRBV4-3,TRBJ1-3,TGCGCCAGCACTCCAGGGGCCGTGGGTGCTGGAAACACCATATATTTT,CASTPGAVGAGNTIYF
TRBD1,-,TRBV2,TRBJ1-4,TGTGCCAGCAGTGAAGAACCGGGACAGATTAATGAAAAACTGTTTTTT,CASSEEPGQINEKLFF
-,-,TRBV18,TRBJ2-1,TGTGCCAGCTCACCTGAAAGTGGGAGGCTCTTCTTC,CASSPESGRLFF
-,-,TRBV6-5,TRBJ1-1,TGTGCCAGCAGTTCGCAGGGAACTGCTTTCTTT,CASSSQGTAFF
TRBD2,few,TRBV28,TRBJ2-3,TGTGCCAGCAGTTCACCCTATAGACTAGCGGACACAGATACGCAGTATTTT,CASSSPYRLADTDTQYF
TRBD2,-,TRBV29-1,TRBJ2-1,TGCAGCGTGGGACTAGCGGGGGGAACTGAGCAGTTCTTC,CSVGLAGGTEQFF
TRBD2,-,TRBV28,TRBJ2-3,TGTGCCAGCAGCCTCCCTTATAGCGGGAGCTACACAGATACGCAGTATTTT,CASSLPYSGSYTDTQYF
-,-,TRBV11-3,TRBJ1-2,TGTGCCAGCAGCTTAGTGTCGAGTCAAGGCTACACCTTC,CASSLVSSQGYTF
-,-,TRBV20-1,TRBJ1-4,TGCAGTGCTAGTGGGCAGACTAATGAAAAACTGTTTTTT,CSASGQTNEKLFF
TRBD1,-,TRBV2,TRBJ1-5,TGTGCCAGCAGGGACAGGGAGGGGAACAATCAGCCCCAGCATTTT,CASRDREGNNQPQHF
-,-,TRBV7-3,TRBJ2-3,TGTGCCAGCAGCACTCAACTAGGAAGAAGCACAGATACGCAGTATTTT,CASSTQLGRSTDTQYF
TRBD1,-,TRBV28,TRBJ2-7,TGTGCCAGCAGTTTCCCCCGCCGAGGGGGCCCCAGAGTCTACGAGCAGTACTTC,CASSFPRRGGPRVYEQYF
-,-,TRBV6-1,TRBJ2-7,TGTGCCAGCAGTGAAGGGCCCTCTTACTTC,CASSEGPSYF
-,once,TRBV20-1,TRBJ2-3,TGCAGTGCTATATTGCGGGGGCGACAGTATTTT,CSAILRGRQYF
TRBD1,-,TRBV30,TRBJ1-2,TGTGCCTGGAGGGACAGGGTAAAAGATGGCTACACCTTC,CAWRDRVKDGYTF
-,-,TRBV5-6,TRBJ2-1,TGTGCCAGCAGCTTGGTTAGTACTAACGATGAGCAGTTCTTC,CASSLVSTNDEQFF
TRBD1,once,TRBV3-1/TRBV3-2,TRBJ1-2,TGTGCCAGCAGCCCCAACAGGGGGAACTACACCTTC,CASSPNRGNYTF
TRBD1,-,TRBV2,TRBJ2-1,TGTGCCAGCAATGGACAGGGTCCCAATGAGCAGTTCTTC,CASNGQGPNEQFF
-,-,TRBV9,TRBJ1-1,TGTGCCAGCAGCGGTAGGGGCTCGGGTGTCCATGAAGCTTTCTTT,CASSGRGSGVHEAFF
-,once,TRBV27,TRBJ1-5,TGTGCCAGCAGTTTTTTATGGACAGGCAATCAGCCCCAGCATTTT,CASSFLWTGNQPQHF
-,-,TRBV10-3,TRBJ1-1,TGTGCCATCAGTGCTGGTGTTGGAGGGCGGAACACTGAAGCTTTCTTT,CAISAGVGGRNTEAFF
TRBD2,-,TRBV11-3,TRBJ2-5,TGTGCCAGCAGCGACTGGACTAGCGGGGGACGCCAAGAGACCCAGTACTTC,CASSDWTSGGRQETQYF
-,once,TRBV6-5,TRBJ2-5,TGTGCCAGCAGTTCTGACTATGGGACCCAGTACTTC,CASSSDYGTQYF
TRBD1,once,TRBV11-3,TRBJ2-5,TGTGCCAGCAGCCCACCTGGAACGACAGGGGCACGGCAATCTTCAGAGACCCAGTACTTC,CASSPPGTTGARQSSETQYF
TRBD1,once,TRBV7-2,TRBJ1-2,TGTGCCAGCAGCCCCGGGGACAGGGGGCGCGGCTACACCTTC,CASSPGDRGRGYTF
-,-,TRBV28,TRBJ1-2,TGTGCCAGCAGTTTATCGACAGGCCTAGGCTATGGCTACACCTTC,CASSLSTGLGYGYTF
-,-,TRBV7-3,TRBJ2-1,TGTGCCAGCAGCTTAACAATCAGGGACAATGAGCAGTTCTTC,CASSLTIRDNEQFF
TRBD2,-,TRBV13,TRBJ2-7,TGTGCCAGCAGCTTAGGCGGGAGGGCCTCCTACGAGCAGTACTTC,CASSLGGRASYEQYF
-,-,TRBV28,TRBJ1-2,TGTGCCAGCGCGGCGGGGACTTATGGCTACACCTTC,CASAAGTYGYTF
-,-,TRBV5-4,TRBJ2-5,TGTGCCAGCAGCTTGTGGCAGATACAAGAGACCCAGTACTTC,CASSLWQIQETQYF
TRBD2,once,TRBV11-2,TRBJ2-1,TGTGCCAGCAGCCCATTAGTGGTCCCTACTAGCGGGAGAGTGAATGAGCAGTTCTTC,CASSPLVVPTSGRVNEQFF
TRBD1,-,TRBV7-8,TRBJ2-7,TGTGCCAGCAGCTTAATTACTTGGGACCTGCCCGGGACAGTGACCTACGAGCAGTACTTC,CASSLITWDLPGTVTYEQYF
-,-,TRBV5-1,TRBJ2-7,TGCGCCAGCAGCTTGCTCAGCTCCTACGAGCAGTACTTC,CASSLLSSYEQYF
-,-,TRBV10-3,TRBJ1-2,TGTGCCATCAAAGAACAGGGAAGCGGCTATGGCTACACCTTC,CAIKEQGSGYGYTF
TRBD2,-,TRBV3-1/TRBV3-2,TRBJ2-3,TGTGCCAGCAGCCACCCGACTAGCGCTAATACGCAGTATTTT,CASSHPTSANTQYF
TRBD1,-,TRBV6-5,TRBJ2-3,TGTGCCAGCAGTTCCCAGGCAGGACAGGGCACAGATACGCAGTATTTT,CASSSQAGQGTDTQYF
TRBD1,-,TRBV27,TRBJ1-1,TGTGCCAGCAGTCCTCAGGCCGGACAGGGCCCTGAAGCTTTCTTT,CASSPQAGQGPEAFF
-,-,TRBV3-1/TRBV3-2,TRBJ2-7,TGTGCCAGCAGCCAGAGCCTCAGGGGATACGAGCAGTACTTC,CASSQSLRGYEQYF
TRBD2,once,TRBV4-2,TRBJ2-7,TGTGCCAGCAGCCAAGGTAGCGGGGGTTCCTACGAGCAGTACTTC,CASSQGSGGSYEQYF
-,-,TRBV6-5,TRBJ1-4,TGTGCCAGCAGTTGGGGAGACCGCGTCCAACCCGGAGAACTGTTTTTT,CASSWGDRVQPGELFF
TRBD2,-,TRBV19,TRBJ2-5,TGTGCCAGTAGTGTTGAGACTAGCCCAACAGAGACCCAGTACTTC,CASSVETSPTETQYF
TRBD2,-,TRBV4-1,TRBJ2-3,TGCGCCAGCAGCCAAGTGGGACTAGCGGGAGATACGCAGTATTTT,CASSQVGLAGDTQYF
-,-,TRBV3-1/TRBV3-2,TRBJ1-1,TGTGCCAGCAGCCGTACATCGAACACTGAAGCTTTCTTT,CASSRTSNTEAFF